This T cell receptor beta chain was sequenced for a study of blood T cell repertoires in COVID-19. At the level of the study: Samples of COVID-19 (acute and convalescent) were obtained from the United States, Italy and Spain. Sources were T cells, B-cell-depleted T cells, or PBMCs; the material itself was cDNA or gDNA.

The CDR3 spans 13 residues. The V gene's germline CDR1 is LNHDA and CDR2 SQIVND (reference sequence). V lost 4 bases, J lost 6 bases, and 12 bases lay in between. Original analysis: How many nucleated cells were present was estimated from reference gene primer amplification. This table comes from immunoSEQ multiplex PCR, and its TCRdb copy is limited to in-frame clones, with some not included. V and J calls and clone size are given by that table; D and trimming were obtained from the DNA. The sample includes around 77,000 clones, around 76% of them seen just once. This chain joins TRBV19 and TRBJ1-1; TRBD1 might be the D (6 bases). Sample: peripheral blood. The source is a woman at least 80 years old with active or convalescent COVID-19. The chain's CDR3 is CASSTRQDPEAFF. The DNA of the CDR3 is TGTGCCAGTAGTACCCGACAGGATCCTGAAGCTTTCTTT.